This record covers a single T cell receptor beta chain. Antigen unknown. The data were produced by immunoSEQ multiplex PCR, yet TCRdb's version contains in-frame clones alone and is incomplete. The data contain around 33,000 clones, 87% of them singletons. The data derive from a study of T cells in localized non-small cell lung cancer. The CDR3 totals 14 residues. Germline-derived CDR1 and CDR2 are LNHNV and YYDKDF (reference sequence). V dropped 1 base and J dropped 4 bases, with 10 bases sitting between them. Study observations and caveats: Overall survival was longer when the density of T cells in the blood was higher.

The source is a woman between 40 and 69 years old with stage I lung adenocarcinoma. The specimen was peripheral blood, collected before any cancer treatment. The V gene is TRBV15, the J gene TRBJ1-1, with a possible D match to TRBD1 (5 bases). CDR3 in amino acids: CATSRVSGGTEAFF. CDR3 nucleotides: TGTGCCACCAGCAGAGTCTCGGGGGGCACTGAAGCTTTCTTT.